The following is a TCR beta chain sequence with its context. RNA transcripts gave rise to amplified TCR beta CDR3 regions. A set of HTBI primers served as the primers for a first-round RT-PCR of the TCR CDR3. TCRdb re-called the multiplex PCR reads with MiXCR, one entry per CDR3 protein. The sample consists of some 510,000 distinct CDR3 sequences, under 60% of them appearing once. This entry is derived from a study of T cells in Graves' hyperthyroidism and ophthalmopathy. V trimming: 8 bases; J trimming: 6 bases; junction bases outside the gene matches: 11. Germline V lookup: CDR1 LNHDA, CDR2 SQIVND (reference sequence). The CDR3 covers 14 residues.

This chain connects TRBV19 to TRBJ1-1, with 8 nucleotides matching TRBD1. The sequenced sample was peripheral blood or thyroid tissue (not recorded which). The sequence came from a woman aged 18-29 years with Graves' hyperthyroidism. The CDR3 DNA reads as TGTGCCAGTCGAAGGGCCAGGGGGCCGTCTGAAGCTTTCTTT. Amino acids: CASRRARGPSEAFF. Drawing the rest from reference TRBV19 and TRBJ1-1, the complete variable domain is DGGITQSPKYLFRKEGQNVTLSCEQNLNHDAMYWYRQDPGQGLRLIYYSQIVNDFQKGDIAEGYSVSREKKESFPLTVTSAQKNPTAFYLCASRRARGPSEAFFGQGTRLTVV.